Listed here are 15 T cell receptor beta chains from one sample, sequenced in a study of blood T cell repertoires in COVID-19. Clones were sequenced by immunoSEQ multiplex PCR, and TCRdb holds only the in-frame ones, with some missing. The table has some 78,000 clones, over 75% seen once. The sequenced material came from peripheral blood. Receptor source: an older man with active or convalescent COVID-19.

With regard to this clone: The junction does not match germline at one end; this may be a read error. The chain has TRBV5-6 and TRBJ2-5; 8 bases match TRBD1. The CDR3 loop spans 11 amino acids. Germline CDR1 SGHDT, CDR2 YYEEEE. The CDR3 loop is CASSLDRVHHF. CDR3 in DNA: TGTGCCAGCAGTCTGGACAGGGTCCACCACTTC.

The chain carries TRBV11-2 and TRBJ1-1, with TRBD1 matching 7 bases. The J segment lost 6 bases and the V segment lost 4 bases, leaving 5 bases of the junction unmatched. The CDR3 contains 13 residues. Germline V lookup: CDR1 SGHAT, CDR2 FQNNGV. As DNA, the CDR3 is TGTGCCAGCAGCTCTTACAGGGGAGCTGAAGCTTTCTTT. It encodes CASSSYRGAEAFF.

V gene TRBV6-5 combines with J gene TRBJ2-7; 7 bases fit TRBD2. The junction had 14 bases not matched to a gene; V was cut back by 8 bases and J by 7 bases. The CDR3 is 14 amino acids. Germline CDR1 reads MNHEY; CDR2 reads SVGAGI. This CDR3 reads CASHSPWGGGEQYF. Here the CDR3 DNA reads TGTGCCAGCCACAGCCCCTGGGGGGGAGGGGAGCAGTACTTC.

In the case of this clone: This sample also contains other DNA sequences that code for the same CDR3. This chain joins TRBV6-5 and TRBJ1-1, with 9 bases that match TRBD1. Germline values: CDR1 MNHEY, CDR2 SVGAGI. This CDR3 has 13 amino acids. Germline trimming cut 6 bases from V and 5 bases from J; bases unmatched to any gene: 4. As DNA, the CDR3 is TGTGCCAGCAGCACGGACAGGGGTACTGAAGCTTTCTTT. This translates into CASSTDRGTEAFF.

This rearrangement joins TRBV4-3 to TRBJ1-6, with D possibly being TRBD1 (6 bases). V lost 1 base and J 9 bases, leaving 13 bases between the germline ends. The CDR3 length is 15 residues. CDR1 LGHNA and CDR2 YSLEER come from the germline V gene. CDR3 in DNA: TGCGCCAGCAGCCAAGTTGGGACAAGGGGTTCACCCCTCCACTTT. It encodes CASSQVGTRGSPLHF.

The chain is built from TRBV6-2 or TRBV6-3 and TRBJ2-2, with TRBD2 matching over 10 bases. J lost 3 bases, V lost 0 bases, and 4 bases had no gene match. The CDR3 consists of 17 residues. Germline V gene lookup returns CDR1 MNHEY and CDR2 SVGEGT. This CDR3 reads CASSYSSGGADTGELFF. CDR3 coding DNA: TGTGCCAGCAGTTACTCAAGCGGGGGGGCCGACACCGGGGAGCTGTTTTTT.

This clone showed up just once. The gene calls are TRBV5-1 and TRBJ1-2, with D hard to call. Germline CDR1 reads SGHRS; CDR2 reads YFSETQ. V was shortened by 4 bases and J by 7 bases, with 20 bases between the two germline ends. The CDR3 sequence is 15 residues long. The CDR3 spells CASSLDVGPGFGYTF. DNA for the CDR3: TGCGCCAGCAGCCTTGACGTGGGTCCGGGGTTTGGCTACACCTTC. Based on the CDR3 plus reference TRBV5-1 and TRBJ1-2, the full variable domain is KAGVTQTPRYLIKTRGQQVTLSCSPISGHRSVSWYQQTPGQGLQFLFEYFSETQRNKGNFPGRFSGRQFSNSRSEMNVSTLELGDSALYLCASSLDVGPGFGYTFGSGTRLTVV.

CDR3 sequence reads: CASSSTGFKDTGELFF. The CDR3 DNA reads TGTGCCAGCAGTTCTACAGGGTTTAAGGACACCGGGGAGCTGTTTTTT. V and J are TRBV27 and TRBJ2-2, with D possibly matching TRBD1 (6 bases). Germline V gene data show CDR1 as MNHEY and CDR2 as SMNVEV (reference sequence). V was clipped by 4 bases and J by 3 bases, with 15 bases between them. The CDR3 has 16 amino acids.

This clone was seen more than once but under ten times. V usage is TRBV18 and J usage is TRBJ2-5, with TRBD1 matching 10 bases. Germline CDR1 reads KGHSH; CDR2 reads LQKENI. CDR3 length: 16 amino acids. The V gene end was trimmed by 3 bases and the J gene end by 2 bases; junction bases not matched to a gene: 6. Written as DNA, the CDR3 is TGTGCCAGCTCACCCCGTTTGGGACAGGGGCAAGAGACCCAGTACTTC. Its translation is CASSPRLGQGQETQYF. Variable domain in full (rest from reference TRBV18 and TRBJ2-5): NAGVMQNPRHLVRRRGQEARLRCSPMKGHSHVYWYRQLPEEGLKFMVYLQKENIIDESGMPKERFSAEFPKEGPSILRIQQVVRGDSAAYFCASSPRLGQGQETQYFGPGTRLLVL.

The genes are TRBV19 and TRBJ2-2; 8 nucleotides match TRBD1. The CDR3 runs 17 residues. In germline, CDR1 is LNHDA, CDR2 SQIVND (reference sequence). V dropped 5 bases and J dropped 5; count of bases not matched to a gene: 13. The DNA of the CDR3 is TGTGCCAGTAGTCCCACTCCCCAGGGGGCGGGTACCGGGGAGCTGTTTTTT. Translation: CASSPTPQGAGTGELFF. The variable domain in full, with the rest retrieved from reference TRBV19 and TRBJ2-2, is DGGITQSPKYLFRKEGQNVTLSCEQNLNHDAMYWYRQDPGQGLRLIYYSQIVNDFQKGDIAEGYSVSREKKESFPLTVTSAQKNPTAFYLCASSPTPQGAGTGELFFGEGSRLTVL.

This sequence joins TRBV5-1 and TRBJ1-6; D gene ambiguous. Looked up from germline, CDR1 is SGHRS and CDR2 is YFSETQ. Trimming stripped 5 bases from V and 8 bases from J, with 17 bases between. This CDR3 comprises 15 residues. The CDR3 sequence: CASRGWTDGDSPLHF. In DNA form, the CDR3 reads TGCGCCAGCAGGGGCTGGACCGACGGGGATTCACCCCTCCACTTT.

This clone was seen only once. This chain connects TRBV5-4 to TRBJ1-6, with a possible D match to TRBD1 (5 bases). The germline V and J ends were trimmed by 2 bases and 7 bases, with 13 bases remaining between them. CDR1 is SGHNT, CDR2 YYREEE, per germline (reference sequence). CDR3 size: 15 residues. The CDR3 nucleotides read TGTGCCAGCAGCTTTGGGGGACTCACCAATTCACCCCTCCACTTT. Its translation is CASSFGGLTNSPLHF.

The chain carries TRBV11-1 and TRBJ2-2, with TRBD1 matching over 9 bases. This CDR3 is built from 14 residues. The V gene end was trimmed by 7 bases and the J gene end by 2 bases; junction bases not matched to a gene: 2. Germline CDR1 is SGHAT and CDR2 is FQDESV (reference sequence). The CDR3 region is CASMDRGNTGELFF. CDR3 bases: TGTGCCAGCATGGACAGGGGCAACACCGGGGAGCTGTTTTTT.

The V gene is TRBV5-4, the J gene TRBJ2-1; 9 bases map to TRBD1. Germline V gives CDR1 SGHNT, CDR2 YYREEE (reference sequence). The V gene end was trimmed by 4 bases and the J gene end by 3 bases; junction bases not matched to a gene: 20. This CDR3 has 20 amino acids. DNA of the CDR3: TGTGCCAGCAGCCCATTATCTGGGACAGGGAAGGACTTAATCTACAATGAGCAGTTCTTC. This codes for CASSPLSGTGKDLIYNEQFF.

This rearrangement joins TRBV11-2 to TRBJ1-3; unclear D gene. Germline CDR1 SGHAT, CDR2 FQNNGV. Trimming took off 0 bases at V and 4 bases at J, with 10 bases between the two ends. This CDR3 spans 15 amino acids. Here the CDR3 reads CASSLEALLGNTIYF. For the CDR3, the DNA is TGTGCCAGCAGCTTAGAGGCCCTTCTGGGAAACACCATATATTTT.